This T cell receptor beta chain was captured by sequencing in a study of long-term antiretroviral therapy in people with HIV. Study outcomes and limitations: Clones that expanded before ART (that is, prior to treatment) dominated the repertoire at all time points.

The CDR3 totals 14 residues. Trimming took off 0 bases at V and 9 bases at J, with 14 bases between the two ends. Germline CDR1 is MNHEY and CDR2 is SMNVEV (reference sequence). A remark on this clone: What it binds is not known.

Run at survey level, the immunoSEQ assay was version v3.0. For every sample, sequencing targeted about 35,000-55,000 T-cell genomes. The repertoire was sequenced with immunoSEQ multiplex PCR; TCRdb's copy has only in-frame clones and lacks some. There are approximately 33,000 clones in the sample; 83% occur only once, and 7.9% lies in the top ten. This clonotype was obtained from a man aged 18 to 29 with HIV. The chain joins TRBV27 to TRBJ2-5; D is unresolved. The sample here was unsorted PBMCs, taken 0.4 years before starting antiretroviral therapy. The CDR3 DNA is TGTGCCAGCAGTTTATCCGGATCGATTTGGGCCCAGTACTTC. This translates into CASSLSGSIWAQYF.